This T cell receptor (beta chain) is drawn from a study of blood T cell repertoires in COVID-19. Two negative PCRs, clearance, or symptom resolution had been documented for recovered Cohort 3 donors. TCRdb keeps only in-frame clones here, not all; method: immunoSEQ multiplex PCR. The sample has about 270,000 clones, about 88% seen once. This clone was counted once. The CDR3 totals 12 residues. The sequenced material came from PBMCs or T cells enriched from blood (not recorded which). This receptor was obtained from a woman aged 45-65 years who had recovered from COVID-19. V and J are TRBV12-2 and TRBJ2-1; the table's D call TRBD2 went unverified against the DNA. TRBV12-2 constitutes a pseudogene. CDR3 region: CASPTEVNEQFF. DNA for the CDR3: TGTGCAAGTCCCACCGAGGTCAATGAGCAGTTCTTC.